This T cell receptor (beta chain) was observed in a study of blood T cells in healthy people across ages. V shed 6 bases and J 7 bases; nucleotides not matched to a gene: 7. The CDR3 consists of 14 residues. Germline values: CDR1 MNHEY, CDR2 SVGAGI. Together with a sample-barcoded 5' primer, a J-beta primer mix was included in a second PCR lasting about 7 to 11 cycles. TCRdb reanalysed the 5' RACE reads using MiXCR and keeps one entry per CDR3 protein. The sample shows about 620,000 distinct CDR3 sequences, 40% to 65% of them seen only once. This clonotype was counted many times. The specimen was blood. The chain has TRBV6-5 and TRBJ1-2; 11 bases map to TRBD1. The TCR was taken from a woman aged 80 or older in good health. CDR3 sequence (DNA): TGTGCCAGCAGCAAGGACAGGGGGCCGAGTGGCTACACCTTC. It yields the protein CASSKDRGPSGYTF.